Listed here are 24 T cell receptor beta chains from one sample, sequenced in a study of T cells in women clearing cervical HPV infection. Sequenced by immunoSEQ multiplex PCR; TCRdb stores in-frame clones only, minus some. The sample includes 25,000 to 30,000 clones. Sequenced: blood buffy coat. These receptors came from a woman aged 18-70 years with a cervical HPV16 infection that either progressed to CIN3+ or cleared (not recorded which).

Comments on this clone: The sequenced fragment ends 3 residues before the CDR3 boundary, so the rest is inferred from the germline J gene. The chain recombines TRBV18 with TRBJ1-6; TRBD1 might be the D (6 bases). V was pared by 4 bases and J by 8 bases, with 15 bases between. The CDR3 spans 15 residues. Germline lookup yields CDR1 KGHSH and CDR2 LQKENI. The sequenced CDR3 bases are TGTGCCAGCTCACAGTATCAGGGGACGGATTCACCC. This translates into CASSQYQGTDSP. In full, the CDR3 is CASSQYQGTDSPLHF.

Note on this clone: The read ends 3 residues early relative to the CDR3; the germline J gene fills the gap. This chain connects TRBV12-3 or TRBV12-4 to TRBJ1-3; 9 nucleotides align to TRBD1. There are 15 residues in the CDR3. The V and J ends lost 6 bases and 4 bases, in that order; junction bases with no gene match: 7. The part of the CDR3 DNA that was read is TGTGCCAGCAGCCCTACAGGGGGCAGAGGAAACACC. This translates into CASSPTGGRGNT. The whole CDR3 sequence is CASSPTGGRGNTIYF.

As concerns this clone: The CDR3 end falls 3 residues outside the read, so it is completed with the germline J gene. The J gene is TRBJ2-1, the V gene TRBV12-3 or TRBV12-4; 7 nucleotides match TRBD2. Trimming removed 3 bases from V and 2 bases from J; junction bases left unmatched: 7. This CDR3 region has 16 residues. The CDR3 here is CASSFARGGPYNEQFF. The covered CDR3 bases are TGTGCCAGCAGTTTCGCTCGCGGGGGACCCTACAATGAG.

As for this clone: Read sequence stops 3 residues before the CDR3 end, and the germline J gene provides the missing end. V gene TRBV6-2 or TRBV6-3 combines with J gene TRBJ2-5; 11 nucleotides match TRBD2. The CDR3 is 17 amino acids. Germline assignment: CDR1 MNHEY and CDR2 SVGEGT. V was pared by 2 bases and J by 5 bases, with 10 bases of the junction left unmatched. The covered CDR3 bases are TGTGCCAGCAGTTACGCGGCTAGCGGGGGGCCCAGGGAGACC. It codes for CASSYAASGGPRET. The full-length CDR3 reads as CASSYAASGGPRETQYF.

A note on this clone: The sequenced fragment ends 3 residues before the CDR3 boundary, so the rest is inferred from the germline J gene. The chain employs TRBV7-3 and TRBJ2-1; TRBD2 matches at 9 bases. V shed 2 bases and J 5 bases; nucleotides not matched to a gene: 4. Per germline, CDR1 SGHTA and CDR2 FQGTGA. CDR3 length: 15 amino acids. CDR3 DNA (partial): TGTGCCAGCAGCTTAGCGGGACTAGCTGACAATGAG. Its translation is CASSLAGLADNE. The whole CDR3 reads CASSLAGLADNEQFF.

A word on this clone: The missing CDR3 end, 3 residues past where the read stops, is filled in from the germline J gene. This chain connects TRBV6-1 to TRBJ2-4; D is perhaps TRBD1 or TRBD2 (7 bases each). The CDR3 has 17 amino acids. The V gene's germline CDR1 is MNHNS and CDR2 SASEGT. Trimming removed 2 bases from V and 1 base from J, with 15 bases in between. CDR3 bases read: TGTGCCAGCAGTGAACCAACAGGGGAGGGGGCCAAAAACATT. Translated: CASSEPTGEGAKNI. The whole CDR3 protein reads CASSEPTGEGAKNIQYF.

Concerning this clone itself: The observed sequence ends 3 residues before the CDR3 terminus, with the missing tail filled in from the germline J gene. The J gene is TRBJ2-7, the V gene TRBV6-1, with D perhaps matching TRBD2 (7 bases). Germline V gene sequence: CDR1 MNHNS, CDR2 SASEGT. The CDR3 has 14 residues. V dropped 3 bases and J dropped 4 bases, with 13 bases sitting between them. CDR3 sequence: CASSELGGLYEQYF. Incomplete CDR3 DNA: TGTGCCAGCAGTGAGTTGGGGGGGCTTTACGAG.

With regard to this clone: The CDR3 goes on 3 residues after the read ends, and that part is filled in from the germline J gene. The chain joins TRBV5-1 to TRBJ1-2; TRBD1 is a possible D gene (5 bases). Trimming cost V 1 base and J 6 bases, with 16 bases left between them. CDR1 SGHRS and CDR2 YFSETQ come from the germline V gene. This CDR3 region has 15 residues. CDR3 bases read: TGCGCCAGCAGCTTGTGGGGGGGAGGTGGTGATGGC. Translating gives CASSLWGGGGDG. In full, the CDR3 reads CASSLWGGGGDGYTF.

With regard to this clone: From the germline J gene comes the end of the CDR3, since the read stops 3 residues before it. The rearrangement links TRBV11-2 to TRBJ2-7; TRBD1 is a possible D gene (6 bases). Germline V gene data show CDR1 as SGHAT and CDR2 as FQNNGV. Trimming took 2 bases from V and 0 from J, leaving 11 bases between them. The CDR3 contains 15 residues. This chain's CDR3 is CASSLIRGSSYEQYF. The sequenced part of the CDR3 DNA is TGTGCCAGCAGCTTAATCAGGGGCAGCTCCTACGAG.

A remark on this clone: The CDR3 end lies 3 residues beyond the end of the read and is filled in from the germline J gene. The rearrangement uses TRBV10-3 and TRBJ1-6, with a possible D match to TRBD1 (5 bases). The CDR3 spans 16 residues. Looked up from germline, CDR1 is ENHRY and CDR2 is SYGVKD. The germline V and J ends were trimmed by 3 bases and 1 base, with 10 bases remaining between them. This CDR3 reads CAISEVGGSYNSPLHF. The sequenced CDR3 bases are TGTGCCATCAGTGAAGTCGGGGGTTCCTATAATTCACCC.

On this clone itself: Coverage ceases 3 residues before the CDR3 finishes, and the germline J gene fills in the end. The gene calls are TRBV11-1 and TRBJ1-1; 9 positions match TRBD1. CDR3 length equals 15 residues. Losses at the gene ends were 3 bases for V and 5 bases for J; bases not matched to a gene: 7. The germline gives CDR1 SGHAT, CDR2 FQDESV (reference sequence). The CDR3 DNA, read in part, is TGTGCCAGCAGCTTCCCGGGACAGGGACGAACTGAA. This sequence encodes CASSFPGQGRTE. The full CDR3 is CASSFPGQGRTEAFF.

In regard to this clone: The read gets to within 3 residues of the CDR3 end, and the germline J gene fills in the rest. The V and J genes are TRBV7-9 and TRBJ1-2; tentative D call: TRBD1 (6 bases). The CDR3 extends over 14 amino acids. The germline CDR1 and CDR2 sequences are SEHNR and FQNEAQ (reference sequence). CDR3 in amino acids: CASSLAGGPYDYTF. The CDR3 DNA, read in part, is TGTGCCAGCAGCTTAGCGGGGGGGCCGTACGAC.

About this clone: The read halts 3 residues ahead of the CDR3 end, with the missing end drawn from the germline J gene. The rearrangement links TRBV5-4 to TRBJ1-2, with TRBD1 matching over 7 bases. Germline trimming cut 0 bases from V and 0 bases from J; bases unmatched to any gene: 2. The germline CDR1 and CDR2 sequences are SGHNT and YYREEE (reference sequence). This CDR3 contains 15 residues. The CDR3 loop reads CASSLEGASNYGYTF. CDR3 DNA, as far as it was read: TGTGCCAGCAGCTTGGAGGGGGCTTCTAACTATGGC.

As to this clone: The sequenced fragment ends 3 residues before the CDR3 boundary, so the rest is inferred from the germline J gene. The chain combines TRBV5-4 with TRBJ2-7; TRBD1 aligns across 8 bases. Germline assignment: CDR1 SGHNT and CDR2 YYREEE (reference sequence). This CDR3 has 14 residues. The junction had 5 bases not matched to a gene; V was cut back by 3 bases and J by 3 bases. Here the CDR3 reads CASSSGTGVYEQYF. The CDR3 DNA, read in part, is TGTGCCAGCAGCTCCGGGACAGGAGTCTACGAG.

A word on this clone: Read data end 3 residues before the CDR3 end; the end is taken from the germline J gene. The rearrangement links TRBV2 to TRBJ1-5; D is ambiguous. The V gene's germline CDR1 is SNHLY and CDR2 FYNNEI. V was cut by 6 bases and J by 1 base, with 10 bases left in between. The CDR3 has 14 amino acids. The sequenced part of the CDR3 DNA is TGTGCCAGCAGGTATGCGGGGAGCAATCAGCCC. This translates into CASRYAGSNQP. The entire CDR3 is CASRYAGSNQPQHF.

As regards this clone: From the germline J gene comes the end of the CDR3, since the read stops 3 residues before it. The rearrangement uses TRBV7-3 and TRBJ2-5; 8 bases line up with TRBD1. In germline, CDR1 is SGHTA, CDR2 FQGTGA. The ends lost 4 bases at V and 5 bases at J; junction bases unmatched: 3. The CDR3 loop spans 13 amino acids. Partial CDR3 DNA: TGTGCCAGCAGCTCAGGGGGCGGGGAGACC. It codes for CASSSGGGET. The full CDR3 reads CASSSGGGETQYF.

Worth noting for this clone: The read ends 3 residues shy of where the CDR3 ends; the end is completed using the germline J gene. The genes are TRBV7-3 and TRBJ1-6, with TRBD1 matching 7 bases. The V gene end was trimmed by 9 bases and the J gene end by 8 bases; junction bases not matched to a gene: 7. The CDR3 spans 13 residues. Germline V CDR1 and CDR2: SGHTA, FQGTGA. Incomplete CDR3 DNA: TGTGCCAGTTCAGGGGGGATAGATTCACCC. The encoded protein is CASSGGIDSP. The full CDR3 protein is CASSGGIDSPLHF. The full variable domain, in which reference TRBV7-3 and TRBJ1-6 provide the parts outside the CDR3, is GAGVSQTPSNKVTEKGKYVELRCDPISGHTALYWYRQSLGQGPEFLIYFQGTGAADDSGLPNDRFFAVRPEGSVSTLKIQRTERGDSAVYLCASSGGIDSPLHFGNGTRLTVT.

Of note for this clone: Sequencing ends 3 residues short of the CDR3 end; the germline J gene provides the rest. The J gene is TRBJ2-7, the V gene TRBV6-2 or TRBV6-3; TRBD1 might be the D (5 bases). The CDR3 loop spans 16 amino acids. V was pared by 5 bases and J by 1 base, with 18 bases between. Germline loops: CDR1 MNHEY, CDR2 SVGEGT. The CDR3 sequence: CASSTPTRQNSYEQYF. Incomplete CDR3 DNA: TGTGCCAGCAGTACGCCGACCAGACAGAATTCCTACGAG.

Details on this clone: The read ends 3 residues shy of where the CDR3 ends; the end is completed using the germline J gene. The chain is built from TRBV5-1 and TRBJ2-7; TRBD1 aligns across 9 bases. Germline V gene data show CDR1 as SGHRS and CDR2 as YFSETQ. V shed 5 bases, J shed 5 bases, and the junction held 8 bases outside the gene matches. The length of the CDR3 is 14 residues. The CDR3 DNA, read in part, is TGCGCCAGCAGTGAGGGTACAGGGGGCGACGAG. It codes for CASSEGTGGDE. The entire CDR3 reads CASSEGTGGDEQYF.

Of note for this clone: The sequence runs out 3 residues before the end of the CDR3; the remainder is reconstructed from the germline J gene. V usage is TRBV19 and J usage is TRBJ1-6, with unresolved D. The CDR3 has 14 residues. The ends were cut back, 3 bases at V and 7 bases at J, with 10 bases in the middle. The germline gives CDR1 LNHDA, CDR2 SQIVND (reference sequence). The covered CDR3 bases are TGTGCCAGTAGTATGAACAGCGGGAATTCACCC. Protein product: CASSMNSGNSP. The complete CDR3 sequence is CASSMNSGNSPLHF.

Worth noting for this clone: From the germline J gene comes the end of the CDR3, since the read stops 3 residues before it. The chain couples TRBV7-6 to TRBJ2-2; D perhaps matches TRBD2 (6 bases). Germline V gives CDR1 SGHVS, CDR2 FNYEAQ. The CDR3 consists of 12 residues. CDR3 loop: CASSFREEKLFF. The DNA read from the CDR3 is TGTGCCAGCAGCTTCAGGGAGGAAAAG.

About this clone: The read halts 3 residues ahead of the CDR3 end, with the missing end drawn from the germline J gene. The V gene is TRBV7-2, the J gene TRBJ2-4; the match to TRBD2 covers 9 bases. The CDR3 consists of 14 residues. Looked up from germline, CDR1 is SGHTA and CDR2 is FQGNSA. The CDR3 sequence: CASSSSGTAWGQYF. The sequenced CDR3 bases are TGTGCCAGCAGCTCTAGCGGGACCGCCTGGGGT.

For this clone: Read coverage stops 3 residues before the CDR3 terminus; the germline J gene supplies the remainder. The chain employs TRBV2 and TRBJ1-5; TRBD1 is a possible D gene (6 bases). Germline V gene data show CDR1 as SNHLY and CDR2 as FYNNEI. The CDR3 totals 17 residues. Trimming stripped 6 bases from V and 0 bases from J, with 18 bases between. The CDR3 reads CASSPKGGDPSNQPQHF. CDR3 DNA (partial): TGTGCCAGCAGCCCTAAGGGGGGGGATCCTAGCAATCAGCCC.

Remarks on this clone: The read falls 3 residues short of the CDR3 end, and the missing part is taken from the germline J gene. The chain links TRBV19 to TRBJ2-5; 8 nucleotides match TRBD1. The CDR3 length is 15 residues. V gave up 4 bases and J gave up 2 bases; unmatched junction bases: 6. Germline V gene lookup returns CDR1 LNHDA and CDR2 SQIVND (reference sequence). This CDR3 reads CASSKQDRAQETQYF. The DNA read from the CDR3 is TGTGCCAGTAGTAAGCAGGACAGGGCTCAAGAGACC.